This TCR beta chain was found in a study of CD8 T cells in Susac syndrome. The CDR3 totals 16 residues. Germline V gene data show CDR1 as LGHNA and CDR2 as YNFKEQ. Trimming removed 4 bases from V and 6 bases from J; junction bases left unmatched: 8. As to this clonotype: The antigen remains unidentified.

Random hexamers served to reverse transcribe about 0.45 to 1 ug RNA. The method of amplification for TCR beta CDR3 was immunoSEQ multiplex PCR, covering 54 Vbeta and 13 Jbeta. TCRdb fed the immunoSEQ multiplex PCR reads into MiXCR, producing one record per CDR3 protein. The sample records 200,000 or so distinct CDR3 sequences, 90% to 95% being singletons. TCR beta from blood CD8+ and CD4+ T cells was sequenced. TEMRA cells were enriched by FACS, and CD4+ and CD8+ T cells were negatively isolated. Study results and caveats: The study admitted that it had a relatively small number of individuals in its TCR sequencing and HLA analysis.

The sequencing input was CD4+ T cells from PBMCs. V usage is TRBV4-2 and J usage is TRBJ1-6; 8 bases match TRBD1. This receptor was obtained from a human donor with multiple sclerosis. The CDR3 DNA is TGTGCCAGCAGCCGGGACGGACAGGGTTCTAATTCACCCCTCCACTTT. Translating it yields CASSRDGQGSNSPLHF.